This TCR beta chain was sequenced for a study of post-analysis software for immune sequencing data. Built from TCR beta cDNA, the libraries had unique molecular identifiers in them. Yield was roughly 0.5 million cDNA molecules from approximately 0.91 to 9.4 million T cells. TCRdb passed the PCR reads through MiXCR, listing each CDR3 protein once. The data hold roughly 150,000 distinct CDR3 sequences, with 36% observed a single time. On this clonotype itself: Its specificity is unknown.

General study results and limits: Those with multiple sclerosis, the patient group, showed significantly lower normalized Chao1 diversity than controls.

The clonotype was recovered from a girl aged 10-17 years with multiple sclerosis. This specimen consisted of blood, obtained after autologous hematopoietic stem cell transplantation.

The CDR3 DNA is TGTGCCAGCAGCCAAGGGTCCAAGGCAGATACGCAGTATTTT. It translates to CASSQGSKADTQYF. This chain links TRBV14 with TRBJ2-3, with D hard to call. The CDR3 sequence is 14 residues long. Germline-derived CDR1 and CDR2 are SGHDN and FVKESK. Trimming stripped 1 base from V and 4 bases from J, with 9 bases between.